One T cell receptor beta chain is described in this entry. Antigen unknown. This specimen comes from a study of cytomegalovirus exposure and HLA in healthy donors. Findings of the study overall: Based on reports, TCR beta sequences accurately predicted HLA-A and HLA-B alleles for most subjects. The classifier, whose performance was assessed in both the original and validation cohorts, reportedly diagnosed cytomegalovirus status with high specificity and sensitivity. Later analysis placed DRB1 highest and HLA-C lowest in TCR association rates, which differed by HLA locus.

Trimming took 5 bases from V and 2 from J; bases not matched to a gene: 6. The length of the CDR3 is 15 residues. The germline V gene encodes CDR1 MDHEN and CDR2 SYDVKM. All the people who gave samples were healthy bone marrow donors. The study ran its PCR with 60 Vbeta and 13 Jbeta primers. Clones were read by immunoSEQ multiplex PCR, and TCRdb kept only the in-frame ones, dropping some. Of 160,000 or so clones listed, approximately 88% are singletons. The specimen was PBMCs. The chain is built from TRBV28 and TRBJ1-3; 7 bases are a match to TRBD1. The origin of this receptor is a woman aged 18-29 years in good health and CMV-seronegative. This CDR3 reads CASSRPTGTGNTIYF. The CDR3 region has the DNA TGTGCCAGCAGTCGCCCGACAGGGACTGGAAACACCATATATTTT.